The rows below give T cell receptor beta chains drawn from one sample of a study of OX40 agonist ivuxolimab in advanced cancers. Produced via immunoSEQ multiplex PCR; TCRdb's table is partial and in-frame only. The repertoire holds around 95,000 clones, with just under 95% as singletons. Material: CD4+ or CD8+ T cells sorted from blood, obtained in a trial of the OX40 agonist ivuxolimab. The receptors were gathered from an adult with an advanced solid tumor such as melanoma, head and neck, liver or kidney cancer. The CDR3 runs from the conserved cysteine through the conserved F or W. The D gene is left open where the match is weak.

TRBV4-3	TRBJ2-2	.	CASSQVVGTEPGELFF	TGCGCCAGCAGCCAAGTTGTCGGAACAGAACCCGGGGAGCTGTTTTTT
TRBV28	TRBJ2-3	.	CASSLLSAGRTDTQYF	TGTGCCAGCAGTTTACTGTCGGCGGGGCGCACAGATACGCAGTATTTT
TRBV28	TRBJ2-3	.	CASSFLLGGIAQYF	TGTGCCAGCAGTTTTCTTCTCGGAGGCATTGCGCAGTATTTT
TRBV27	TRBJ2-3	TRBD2	CASGFSGTDTQYF	TGTGCCAGCGGATTTAGCGGGACAGATACGCAGTATTTT
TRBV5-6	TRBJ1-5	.	CASSLLDSEQHF	TGTGCCAGCAGCTTGTTAGACAGCGAGCAGCATTTT
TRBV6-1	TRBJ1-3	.	CASTSSGNTIYF	TGTGCCAGCACGAGCTCTGGAAACACCATATATTTT
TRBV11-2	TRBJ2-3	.	CASSFSRTDTQYF	TGTGCCAGCAGCTTTTCGCGCACAGATACGCAGTATTTT
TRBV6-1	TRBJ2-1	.	CASSESHREQFF	TGTGCCAGCAGTGAGTCACACCGTGAGCAGTTCTTC
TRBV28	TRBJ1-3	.	CASSLPPDGTIYF	TGTGCCAGCAGTTTGCCCCCGGATGGCACCATATATTTT
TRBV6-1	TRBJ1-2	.	CASSQNYGYTF	TGTGCCAGCAGCCAAAACTATGGCTACACCTTC
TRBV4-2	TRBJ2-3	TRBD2	CASSQDSSGDTQYF	TGTGCCAGCAGCCAAGATAGTAGCGGGGATACGCAGTATTTT
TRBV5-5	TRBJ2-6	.	CASSLSAAVSGANVLTF	TGTGCCAGCAGCTTGAGCGCGGCAGTCTCTGGGGCCAACGTCCTGACTTTC
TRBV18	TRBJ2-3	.	CASSPGTTDTQYF	TGTGCCAGCTCACCAGGGACCACAGATACGCAGTATTTT
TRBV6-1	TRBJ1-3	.	CASSVWLSGNTIYF	TGTGCCAGCAGTGTTTGGTTATCTGGAAACACCATATATTTT
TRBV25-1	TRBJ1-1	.	CASSRSGGTEAFF	TGTGCCAGCAGCAGGTCTGGGGGCACTGAAGCTTTCTTT
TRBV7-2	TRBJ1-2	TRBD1	CASSAGQNYGYTF	TGTGCCAGCAGCGCGGGACAGAACTATGGCTACACCTTC
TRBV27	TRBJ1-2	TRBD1	CASRRDSENYGYTF	TGTGCCAGCAGAAGGGACAGTGAAAACTATGGCTACACCTTC
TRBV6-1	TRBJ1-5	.	CASSAVGQPQHF	TGTGCCAGCAGTGCGGTCGGGCAGCCCCAGCATTTT
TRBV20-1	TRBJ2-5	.	CSARAVETQYF	TGCAGTGCTAGAGCCGTGGAGACCCAGTACTTC
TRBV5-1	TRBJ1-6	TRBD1	CASRPGGNSPLHF	TGCGCCAGCCGCCCAGGGGGGAATTCACCCCTCCACTTT